These T cell receptor beta chains were read from a single sample in a study of shared T cell receptors in the human thymus. Assay used: immunoSEQ multiplex PCR; TCRdb lists only in-frame clones, some missing. The sample includes roughly 700,000 clones, roughly 88% of them seen just once. Another study also made use of these data, one on human thymus T cells.

The sequencing sample was made of thymocytes. These TCRs come from a boy less than two years old with a congenital heart defect. Both conserved end residues are trimmed from each CDR3. Fields, in order: J gene, V gene, CDR3 protein.

J: TRBJ2-1; V: TRBV5-1; CDR3: ASSLAYEQF
J: TRBJ2-7; V: TRBV7-2; CDR3: ASSQPRQVIPDSYEQY
J: TRBJ2-7; V: TRBV14; CDR3: ASSQDTGWKQY
J: TRBJ2-3; V: TRBV11-2; CDR3: ASSLVSRETDTQY
J: TRBJ2-7; V: TRBV11-2; CDR3: ASSFTGQDSYEQY
J: TRBJ2-4; V: TRBV4-2; CDR3: ASSQVTLGGRAPIQY
J: TRBJ2-4; V: TRBV18; CDR3: ASGTGYRAKNIQY
J: TRBJ1-5; V: TRBV28; CDR3: ASSLTGGADQPQH
J: TRBJ2-7; V: TRBV27; CDR3: ASSYYGTSGRY
J: TRBJ2-3; V: TRBV5-1; CDR3: ASSKTSGDALCTDTQY
J: TRBJ2-5; V: TRBV9; CDR3: ASSVLDSGYWTQY
J: TRBJ2-7; V: TRBV28; CDR3: ASTLGDRPHEQY
J: TRBJ1-3; V: TRBV18; CDR3: ASSPMEHSGNTIY
J: TRBJ1-4; V: TRBV27; CDR3: ASSLSGQGRTNEKLF
J: TRBJ2-5; V: TRBV27; CDR3: ASSSFPQREGQETQY
J: TRBJ2-3; V: TRBV29-1; CDR3: SVRLAGDTQY
J: TRBJ2-5; V: TRBV9; CDR3: ASSAVPGQETQY
J: TRBJ2-7; V: TRBV28; CDR3: ASRPATSGTYEQY
J: TRBJ1-2; V: TRBV6-4; CDR3: ASRGRGSYGYT
J: TRBJ2-7; V: TRBV7-9; CDR3: ASSVLAGGPDEQY
J: TRBJ2-7; V: TRBV4-1; CDR3: ASSQDRDRDRDPYYPYEQY
J: TRBJ2-4; V: TRBV5-6; CDR3: ASSLDRAIVKNIQY
J: TRBJ2-4; V: TRBV5-4; CDR3: ASSFENSAKNIQY
J: TRBJ2-3; V: TRBV27; CDR3: ASSPGQGSDTQY
J: TRBJ2-1; V: TRBV23-1; CDR3: ASSRGQNEQF
J: TRBJ2-7; V: TRBV29-1; CDR3: SGGPGTYEQY
J: TRBJ2-5; V: TRBV7-8; CDR3: ASSWGGQGETQY
J: TRBJ1-4; V: TRBV5-1; CDR3: ASSDQVSTNEKLF
J: NA; V: TRBV29-1; CDR3: SVAPPLLAGGGYEQY
J: TRBJ2-7; V: TRBV5-1; CDR3: ASRGLPYEQY